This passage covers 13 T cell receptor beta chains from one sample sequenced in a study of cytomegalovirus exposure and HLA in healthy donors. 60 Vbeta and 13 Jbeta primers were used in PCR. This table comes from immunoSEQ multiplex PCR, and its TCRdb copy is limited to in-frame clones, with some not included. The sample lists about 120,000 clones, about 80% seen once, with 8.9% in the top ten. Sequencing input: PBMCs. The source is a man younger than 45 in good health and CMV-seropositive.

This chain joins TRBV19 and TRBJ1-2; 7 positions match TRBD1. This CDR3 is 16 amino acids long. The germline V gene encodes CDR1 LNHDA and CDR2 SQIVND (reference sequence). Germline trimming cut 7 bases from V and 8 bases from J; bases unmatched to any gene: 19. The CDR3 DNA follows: TGTGCCAGTACCCTGGAAAGGGGGCTCACCGGGGGAGGCTACACCTTC. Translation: CASTLERGLTGGGYTF.

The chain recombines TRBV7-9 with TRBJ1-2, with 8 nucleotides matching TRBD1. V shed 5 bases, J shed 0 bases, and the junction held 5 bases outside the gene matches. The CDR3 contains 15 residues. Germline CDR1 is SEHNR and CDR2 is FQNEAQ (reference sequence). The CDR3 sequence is CASSRATGANYGYTF. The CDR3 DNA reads TGTGCCAGCAGCCGAGCGACAGGGGCTAACTATGGCTACACCTTC.

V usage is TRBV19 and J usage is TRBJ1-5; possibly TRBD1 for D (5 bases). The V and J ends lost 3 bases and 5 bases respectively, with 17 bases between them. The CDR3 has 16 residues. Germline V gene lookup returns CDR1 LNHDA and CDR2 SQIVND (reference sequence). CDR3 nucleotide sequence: TGTGCCAGTAGTATGGAGGGGTTGTTTACTGATCAGCCCCAGCATTTT. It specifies CASSMEGLFTDQPQHF. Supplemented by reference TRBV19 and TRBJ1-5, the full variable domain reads DGGITQSPKYLFRKEGQNVTLSCEQNLNHDAMYWYRQDPGQGLRLIYYSQIVNDFQKGDIAEGYSVSREKKESFPLTVTSAQKNPTAFYLCASSMEGLFTDQPQHFGDGTRLSIL.

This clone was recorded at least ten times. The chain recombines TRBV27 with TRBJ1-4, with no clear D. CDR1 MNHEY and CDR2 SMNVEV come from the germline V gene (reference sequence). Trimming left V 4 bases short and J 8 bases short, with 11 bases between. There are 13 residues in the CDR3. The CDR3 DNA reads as TGTGCCAGCAGTTCCGGACTTAGGGAAAAACTGTTTTTT. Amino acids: CASSSGLREKLFF.

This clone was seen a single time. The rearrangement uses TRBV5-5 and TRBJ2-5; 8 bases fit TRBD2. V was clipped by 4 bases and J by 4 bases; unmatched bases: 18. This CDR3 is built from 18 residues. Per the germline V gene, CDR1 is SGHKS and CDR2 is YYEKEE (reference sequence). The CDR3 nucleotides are TGTGCCAGCAGCCCGGACCCCGCCGGGAGGGGTTTCGGAGAGACCCAGTACTTC. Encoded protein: CASSPDPAGRGFGETQYF.

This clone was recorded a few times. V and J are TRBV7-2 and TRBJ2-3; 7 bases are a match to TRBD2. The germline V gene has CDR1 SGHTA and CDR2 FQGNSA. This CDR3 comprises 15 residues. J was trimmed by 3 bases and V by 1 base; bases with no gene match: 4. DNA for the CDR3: TGTGCCAGCAGCTTAGAGCTAGCGGTGACAGATACGCAGTATTTT. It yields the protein CASSLELAVTDTQYF.

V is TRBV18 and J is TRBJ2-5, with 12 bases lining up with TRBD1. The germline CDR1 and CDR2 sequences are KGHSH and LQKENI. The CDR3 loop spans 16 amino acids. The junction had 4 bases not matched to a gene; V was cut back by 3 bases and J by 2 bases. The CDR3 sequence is CASSPAGQGAQETQYF. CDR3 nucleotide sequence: TGTGCCAGCTCACCGGCGGGACAGGGGGCACAAGAGACCCAGTACTTC.

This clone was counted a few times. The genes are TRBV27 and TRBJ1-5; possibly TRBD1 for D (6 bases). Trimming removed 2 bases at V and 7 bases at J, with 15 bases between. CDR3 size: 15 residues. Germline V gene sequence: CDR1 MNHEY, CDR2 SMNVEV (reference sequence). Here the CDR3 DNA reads TGTGCCAGCAGTTTAGAGGGGGGGGTACAGCAGCCCCAGCATTTT. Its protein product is CASSLEGGVQQPQHF.

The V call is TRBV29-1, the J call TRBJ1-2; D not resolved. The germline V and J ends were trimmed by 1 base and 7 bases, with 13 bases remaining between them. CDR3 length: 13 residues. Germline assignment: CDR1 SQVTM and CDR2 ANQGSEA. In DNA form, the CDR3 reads TGCAGCGTTGAAGGCCTTTCCAGCGGTGGCTACACCTTC. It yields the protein CSVEGLSSGGYTF.

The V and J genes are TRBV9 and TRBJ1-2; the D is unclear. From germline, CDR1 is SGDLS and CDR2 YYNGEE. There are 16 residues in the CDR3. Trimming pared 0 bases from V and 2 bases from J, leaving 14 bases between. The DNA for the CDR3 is TGTGCCAGCAGCGTAGAGGTAGCGTTGGGAAACTATGGCTACACCTTC. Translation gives CASSVEVALGNYGYTF. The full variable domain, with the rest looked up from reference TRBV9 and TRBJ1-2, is DSGVTQTPKHLITATGQRVTLRCSPRSGDLSVYWYQQSLDQGLQFLIQYYNGEERAKGNILERFSAQQFPDLHSELNLSSLELGDSALYFCASSVEVALGNYGYTFGSGTRLTVV.

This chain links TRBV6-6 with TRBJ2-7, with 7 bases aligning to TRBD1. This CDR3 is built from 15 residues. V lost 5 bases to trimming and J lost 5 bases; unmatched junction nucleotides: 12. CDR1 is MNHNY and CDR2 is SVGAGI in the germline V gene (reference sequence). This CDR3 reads CASSGSRDSLDEQYF. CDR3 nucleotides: TGTGCCAGCAGTGGATCCCGGGACAGTCTCGACGAGCAGTACTTC.

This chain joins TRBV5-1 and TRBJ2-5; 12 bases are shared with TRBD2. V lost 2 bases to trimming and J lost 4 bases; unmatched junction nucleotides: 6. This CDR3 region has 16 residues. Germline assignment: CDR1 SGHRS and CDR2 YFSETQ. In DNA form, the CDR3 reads TGCGCCAGCAGCTTACCGGGACTAGCGGGTTTAGAGACCCAGTACTTC. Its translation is CASSLPGLAGLETQYF.

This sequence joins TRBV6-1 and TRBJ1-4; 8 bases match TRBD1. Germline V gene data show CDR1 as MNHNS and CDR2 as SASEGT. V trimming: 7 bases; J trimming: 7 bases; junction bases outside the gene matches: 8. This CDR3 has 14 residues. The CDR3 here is CASTLRGRGEKLFF. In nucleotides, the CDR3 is TGTGCCAGCACCCTCAGGGGGCGCGGTGAAAAACTGTTTTTT.